A single sample is the source of the 8 T cell receptor beta chains below, sequenced in a study of T-cell reconstitution after alpha-beta-depleted transplantation in children. Construction of the TCRbeta library involved unique molecular identifiers. TCRdb processed the PCR reads anew with MiXCR; each CDR3 protein has one entry. Among about 4,200 distinct CDR3 sequences listed, less than 20% were seen once. The input for sequencing was PBMCs, mostly from graft donor cells, taken 180 days after TCRalphabeta/CD19-depleted stem cell transplant. The origin of the receptors is a male patient aged 2-9 years who had a stem cell transplant for acute lymphoblastic leukemia, so the T cells may come from the graft donor.

The table lists this clonotype with many counts. The chain links TRBV5-4 to TRBJ1-1, with TRBD1 as a possible D gene (5 bases). There are 15 residues in the CDR3. Germline lookup yields CDR1 SGHNT and CDR2 YYREEE (reference sequence). In DNA, the CDR3 is TGTGCAATCAGCCCTGGGGGGGGGGGATTAGGTGAAGCTTTCTTT. Translation gives CAISPGGGGLGEAFF.

This clonotype is labeled as medium-sized. J is TRBJ2-1 and V is TRBV7-9; TRBD2 agrees at 7 bases. V shed 6 bases, J shed 1 base, and the junction held 3 bases outside the gene matches. Looked up from germline, CDR1 is SEHNR and CDR2 is FQNEAQ (reference sequence). The CDR3 sequence is 14 residues long. The CDR3 DNA follows: TGTGCCAGCAGGACGGGAGGTTCCTACAATGAGCAGTTCTTC. Translating gives CASRTGGSYNEQFF.

V gene TRBV11-3 combines with J gene TRBJ1-1, with D possibly matching TRBD1 (5 bases). The germline V and J ends were trimmed by 0 bases and 0 bases, with 8 bases remaining between them. Germline CDR1 reads SGHNT; CDR2 reads YENEEA. This CDR3 has 15 amino acids. The CDR3 coding sequence is TGTGCCAGCAGCTTAGATCAGGGAATGAACACTGAAGCTTTCTTT. Protein product: CASSLDQGMNTEAFF.

This clonotype was recorded at least ten times. The V and J genes are TRBV6-5 and TRBJ1-5, with 8 bases lining up with TRBD1. Trimming cost V 7 bases and J 6 bases; bases outside gene matches: 8. The CDR3 extends over 14 amino acids. Germline CDR1 reads MNHEY; CDR2 reads SVGAGI. CDR3 region: CASTMDRESQPQHF. In DNA form, the CDR3 reads TGTGCCAGCACCATGGACAGGGAAAGTCAGCCCCAGCATTTT.

There are many counts of this clonotype. The V and J genes are TRBV14 and TRBJ2-1, with TRBD2 matching 9 bases. Germline lookup yields CDR1 SGHDN and CDR2 FVKESK. Unmatched junction bases numbered 1, after V lost 4 bases and J lost 0 bases. This CDR3 spans 15 amino acids. The CDR3 reads CASSLSGSSYNEQFF. For the CDR3, the DNA is TGTGCCAGCAGCCTTAGCGGGAGCTCCTACAATGAGCAGTTCTTC. The full variable domain, rest sourced from reference TRBV14 and TRBJ2-1, is EAGVTQFPSHSVIEKGQTVTLRCDPISGHDNLYWYRRVMGKEIKFLLHFVKESKQDESGMPNNRFLAERTGGTYSTLKVQPAELEDSGVYFCASSLSGSSYNEQFFGPGTRLTVL.

This clonotype appeared a single time. The rearrangement links TRBV5-4 to TRBJ2-2; the match to TRBD1 covers 8 bases. The V gene's germline CDR1 is SGHNT and CDR2 YYREEE (reference sequence). The CDR3 runs to 14 residues. The J segment lost 6 bases and the V segment lost 8 bases, leaving 9 bases of the junction unmatched. The CDR3 DNA sequence: TGTGCCAGGAGCCCAGGGGGCCCCGCCGGGGAGCTGTTTTTT. It translates to CARSPGGPAGELFF.

Judged by abundance, this clonotype is medium-sized (0.01 to 0.1%). J is TRBJ2-3 and V is TRBV7-9, with no clear D. Germline V gene data show CDR1 as SEHNR and CDR2 as FQNEAQ (reference sequence). This CDR3 is 13 amino acids long. Trimming took 5 bases from V and 7 from J, leaving 13 bases between them. Written as DNA, the CDR3 is TGTGCCAGCAGCCGCCCGATGGGCAATACGCAGTATTTT. Translating it yields CASSRPMGNTQYF.

This clonotype has a count of ten or more. This chain uses TRBV29-1 with TRBJ1-4, with D uncertain. The length of the CDR3 is 12 residues. With 5 bases removed from V and 5 bases from J, the gap between germline ends came to 9 bases. Per the germline V gene, CDR1 is SQVTM and CDR2 is ANQGSEA. The CDR3 DNA sequence: TGCAGCGTTCTACGCCCCAATGAAAAACTGTTTTTT. This translates into CSVLRPNEKLFF.